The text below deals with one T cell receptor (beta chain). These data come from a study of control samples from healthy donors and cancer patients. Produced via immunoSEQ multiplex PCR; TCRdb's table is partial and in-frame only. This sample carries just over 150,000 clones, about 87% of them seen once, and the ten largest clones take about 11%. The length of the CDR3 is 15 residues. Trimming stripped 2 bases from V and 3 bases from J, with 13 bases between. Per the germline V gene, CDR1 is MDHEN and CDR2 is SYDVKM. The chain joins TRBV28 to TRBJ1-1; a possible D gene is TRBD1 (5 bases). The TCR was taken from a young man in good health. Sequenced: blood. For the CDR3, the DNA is TGTGCCAGCAGTTTAGGGGGAGGGGTTGACACTGAAGCTTTCTTT. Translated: CASSLGGGVDTEAFF.